The clone carrying this T cell receptor beta chain has ten or more counts. Its antigen is undetermined. The data stem from a study of T-cell reconstitution after alpha-beta-depleted transplantation in children. Study-level findings and limits: Several hundred expanded graft clones reportedly gave rise to the alpha-beta T cells present about two months after transplant.

The junction had 5 bases not matched to a gene; V was cut back by 6 bases and J by 1 base. The length of the CDR3 is 14 residues. TCRbeta library construction was performed incorporating unique molecular identifiers. TCRdb re-analysed the PCR reads in MiXCR, keeping a single row per CDR3 protein. The data show fewer than 1 million distinct CDR3 sequences, with less than 20% seen just once and approximately 5% held by the top ten. The sequence came from a male patient under 18 who had a stem cell transplant for acute lymphoblastic leukemia, so the T cells may come from the graft donor. Specimen: PBMCs, mostly from graft donor cells, collected 360 days after TCRalphabeta/CD19-depleted stem cell transplant. V is TRBV12-3 or TRBV12-4 and J is TRBJ2-5; 7 bases match TRBD1. The CDR3 here is CASSPGGSQETQYF. In DNA, the CDR3 is TGTGCCAGCAGCCCAGGGGGTAGCCAAGAGACCCAGTACTTC.